Listed below are T cell receptor beta chains from one sample, sequenced in a study of CD8 T cells in ankylosing spondylitis. TCRdb processed the 5' RACE reads anew with MiXCR; each CDR3 protein has one entry. The sample consists of 150,000 to 200,000 distinct CDR3 sequences, approximately 10% of them appearing once. The sequencing sample was made of blood, either unsorted or a sorted T cell fraction (not recorded which). The receptors come from a male donor with ankylosing spondylitis or in good health (not recorded which). The CDR3 runs from the conserved cysteine through the conserved F or W. A D gene is named only where the DNA matches it firmly. Clone size appears in some rows only: once, few, many, or a class for an expanded clone.

V gene	CDR3 length	clone size	J gene	D gene	CDR3 protein	CDR3 DNA
TRBV7-2	16	-	TRBJ2-1	TRBD2	CASSLAGGRTYNEQFF	TGTGCCAGCAGCTTAGCCGGCGGGAGGACTTACAATGAGCAGTTCTTC
TRBV7-9	17	-	TRBJ1-4	-	CASSVGISRSFDEKLFF	TGTGCCAGCAGCGTGGGGATTTCGAGGTCATTCGATGAAAAACTGTTTTTT
TRBV6-2/TRBV6-3	11	many	TRBJ2-7	-	CASTTTYEQYF	TGTGCCAGCACTACAACCTACGAGCAGTACTTC
TRBV20-1	14	many	TRBJ2-3	TRBD2	CSASGLAVVDTQYF	TGCAGTGCTAGCGGGCTAGCGGTGGTGGATACGCAGTATTTT
TRBV14	16	few	TRBJ2-3	TRBD1	CASSWDRKSYTDTQYF	TGTGCCAGCAGCTGGGACAGAAAGTCCTACACAGATACGCAGTATTTT
TRBV20-1	17	-	TRBJ2-6	-	CSARVNRVITGANVLTF	TGCAGTGCTAGAGTCAACAGGGTAATCACTGGGGCCAACGTCCTGACTTTC
TRBV4-1	13	few	TRBJ1-5	-	CASSQDGNQPQHF	TGCGCCAGCAGCCAAGACGGTAATCAGCCCCAGCATTTT
TRBV24-1	11	many	TRBJ2-7	-	CATSDHNEQYF	TGTGCCACCAGTGATCACAACGAGCAGTACTTC
TRBV12-3/TRBV12-4	15	many	TRBJ1-5	-	CASSLLLGGNQPQHF	TGTGCCAGCAGTCTATTACTTGGGGGCAATCAGCCCCAGCATTTT
TRBV5-5	17	many	TRBJ2-3	-	CASSLSTVQSRTDTQYF	TGTGCCAGCAGCTTGAGTACTGTACAGTCGCGCACAGATACGCAGTATTTT
TRBV5-5	15	many	TRBJ2-7	-	CASSLVIGRSYEQYF	TGTGCCAGCAGCTTGGTGATAGGGCGATCCTACGAGCAGTACTTC
TRBV5-1	18	many	TRBJ2-7	TRBD1	CASSSQVGQGLRPYEQYF	TGCGCCAGCAGCTCACAAGTTGGACAGGGGCTAAGACCCTACGAGCAGTACTTC
TRBV28	15	-	TRBJ2-2	TRBD1	CASSLPTGDTGELFF	TGTGCCAGCAGTTTACCGACAGGGGACACCGGGGAGCTGTTTTTT